What follows are 9 T cell receptor beta chains derived from one specimen sequenced in a study of T cell repertoires in cytomegalovirus infection. A single record per CDR3 protein comes from TCRdb applying MiXCR to the reads. The sample includes about 480,000 distinct CDR3 sequences, roughly a third of them seen just once. Their specific antigens are unknown. Sequenced material: cultured PBMCs, taken from culture after CMV antigen stimulation. All receptors derive from a human donor in good health (CMV status not recorded). Some clones in this sample may be carry-over from other donors' samples.

This clonotype was counted at least ten times. The CDR3 loop is CASSLKGGGELFF. In DNA form, the CDR3 reads TGTGCCAGCAGCTTAAAGGGAGGCGGGGAGCTGTTTTTT. The chain links TRBV7-2 to TRBJ2-2; D is possibly TRBD2 (6 bases). In germline, CDR1 is SGHTA, CDR2 FQGNSA. This CDR3 comprises 13 residues. The V and J ends lost 2 bases and 7 bases respectively, with 8 bases between them.

The J gene is TRBJ2-7, the V gene TRBV2; D gene ambiguous. The CDR3 consists of 11 residues. V lost 7 bases and J 10 bases, leaving 14 bases between the germline ends. Per germline, CDR1 SNHLY and CDR2 FYNNEI. The CDR3 region has the DNA TGTGCCAGCACCCGTAGTAGTTCTCAGTACGTC. Protein sequence: CASTRSSSQYV.

The rearrangement uses TRBV27 and TRBJ2-6; D call uncertain. In germline, CDR1 is MNHEY, CDR2 SMNVEV (reference sequence). This CDR3 is built from 16 residues. V lost 5 bases to trimming and J lost 0 bases, with 11 bases between them. CDR3 DNA sequence: TGTGCCAGCAGTGTCACGACGGTCTCTGGGGCCAACGTCCTGACTTTC. It codes for CASSVTTVSGANVLTF.

This clonotype showed up just a few times. V is TRBV24-1 and J is TRBJ2-3; 7 positions agree with TRBD1. In germline, CDR1 is KGHDR, CDR2 SFDVKD. V lost 3 bases and J lost 2; bases outside the gene matches: 4. The CDR3 contains 15 residues. CDR3 region: CATSDRQGFTDTQYF. CDR3 sequence (DNA): TGTGCCACCAGTGATCGACAGGGATTCACAGATACGCAGTATTTT.

The CDR3 DNA sequence: TGTGCCAGCAGCTTACCACAGGGGATGACTGAAGCTTTCTTT. Protein sequence: CASSLPQGMTEAFF. The V gene is TRBV11-2, the J gene TRBJ1-1; 7 bases align to TRBD1. Per the germline V gene, CDR1 is SGHAT and CDR2 is FQNNGV. With V trimmed by 2 bases and J by 5 bases, 5 bases remained unmatched. The length of the CDR3 is 14 residues.

This sequence joins TRBV19 and TRBJ2-1; TRBD2 might be the D (5 bases). This CDR3 has 15 amino acids. V dropped 6 bases and J dropped 2 bases, with 14 bases sitting between them. Per germline, CDR1 LNHDA and CDR2 SQIVND (reference sequence). CDR3 sequence reads: CASRMILTTYNEQFF. The CDR3 nucleotides read TGTGCCAGTAGGATGATACTGACTACCTACAATGAGCAGTTCTTC.

This clonotype has just a few counts. In nucleotides, the CDR3 is TGTGCCAGCAGCTTATTTTCTGCAGATACGCAGTATTTT. Residues: CASSLFSADTQYF. The chain couples TRBV7-2 to TRBJ2-3; D call uncertain. This CDR3 has 13 residues. Germline assignment: CDR1 SGHTA and CDR2 FQGNSA. The germline V and J ends were trimmed by 2 bases and 4 bases, with 7 bases remaining between them.

This clonotype has just one count. The chain's CDR3 is CSGLDRRLATYEQYV. DNA for the CDR3: TGCAGCGGCCTGGATCGCCGACTAGCGACTTACGAGCAGTACGTC. V usage is TRBV29-1 and J usage is TRBJ2-7; TRBD2 matches 8 bases. The CDR3 is 15 amino acids. CDR1 SQVTM and CDR2 ANQGSEA come from the germline V gene. V was pared by 7 bases and J by 4 bases, with 15 bases of the junction left unmatched.

The chain uses TRBV2 and TRBJ2-1, with D maybe TRBD2 (6 bases). With 9 bases removed from V and 0 bases from J, the gap between germline ends came to 18 bases. The CDR3 is 16 amino acids. From germline, CDR1 is SNHLY and CDR2 FYNNEI. The chain's CDR3 is CASKRALLNSYNEQFF. The CDR3 DNA reads as TGTGCCAGTAAGCGGGCTCTGCTGAACTCCTACAATGAGCAGTTCTTC.